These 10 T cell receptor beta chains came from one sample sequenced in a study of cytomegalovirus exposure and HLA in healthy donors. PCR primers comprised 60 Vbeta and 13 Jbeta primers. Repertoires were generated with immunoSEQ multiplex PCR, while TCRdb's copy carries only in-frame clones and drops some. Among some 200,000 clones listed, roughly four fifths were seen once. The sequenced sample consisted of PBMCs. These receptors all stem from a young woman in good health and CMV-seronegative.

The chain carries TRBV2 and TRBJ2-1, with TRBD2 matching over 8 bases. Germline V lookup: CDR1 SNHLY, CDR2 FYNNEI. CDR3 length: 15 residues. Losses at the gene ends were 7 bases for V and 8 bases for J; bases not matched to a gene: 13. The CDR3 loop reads CASKEREGLVDEQFF. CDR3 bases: TGTGCCAGCAAGGAACGGGAGGGCCTCGTCGATGAGCAGTTCTTC.

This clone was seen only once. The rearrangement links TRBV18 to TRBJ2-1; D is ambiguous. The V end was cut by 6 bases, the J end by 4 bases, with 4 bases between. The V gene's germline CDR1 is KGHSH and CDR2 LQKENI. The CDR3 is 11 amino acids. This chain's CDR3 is CASSQYNEQFF. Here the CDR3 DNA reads TGTGCCAGCTCCCAGTACAATGAGCAGTTCTTC.

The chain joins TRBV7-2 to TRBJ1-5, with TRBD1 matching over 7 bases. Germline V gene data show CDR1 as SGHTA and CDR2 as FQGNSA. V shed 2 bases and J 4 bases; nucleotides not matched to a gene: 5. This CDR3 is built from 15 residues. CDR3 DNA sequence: TGTGCCAGCAGCTTACAGAAGACAGGGAATCAGCCCCAGCATTTT. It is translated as CASSLQKTGNQPQHF.

The CDR3 sequence: CASSFRPEGYEQYF. As DNA, the CDR3 is TGTGCCAGCAGCTTCCGTCCGGAGGGCTACGAGCAGTACTTC. The rearrangement links TRBV5-6 to TRBJ2-7; D perhaps matches TRBD2 (6 bases). The ends were cut back, 2 bases at V and 3 bases at J, with 12 bases in the middle. This CDR3 spans 14 amino acids. CDR1 SGHDT and CDR2 YYEEEE come from the germline V gene.

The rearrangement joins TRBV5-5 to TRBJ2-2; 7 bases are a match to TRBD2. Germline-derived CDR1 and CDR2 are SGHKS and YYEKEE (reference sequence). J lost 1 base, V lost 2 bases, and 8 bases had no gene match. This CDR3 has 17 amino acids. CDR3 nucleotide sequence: TGTGCCAGCAGCTTACCTTCTGGCGGGAGGAACACCGGGGAGCTGTTTTTT. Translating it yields CASSLPSGGRNTGELFF. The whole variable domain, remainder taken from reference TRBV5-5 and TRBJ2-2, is DAGVTQSPTHLIKTRGQQVTLRCSPISGHKSVSWYQQVLGQGPQFIFQYYEKEERGRGNFPDRFSARQFPNYSSELNVNALLLGDSALYLCASSLPSGGRNTGELFFGEGSRLTVL.

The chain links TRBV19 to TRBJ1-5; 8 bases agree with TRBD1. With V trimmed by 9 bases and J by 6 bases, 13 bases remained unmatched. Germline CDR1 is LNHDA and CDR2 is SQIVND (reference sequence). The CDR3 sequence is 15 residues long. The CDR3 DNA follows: TGTGCCAGCCGCTTAGATCCAGGGGGCGGTCAGCCCCAGCATTTT. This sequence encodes CASRLDPGGGQPQHF. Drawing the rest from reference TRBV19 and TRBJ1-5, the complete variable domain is DGGITQSPKYLFRKEGQNVTLSCEQNLNHDAMYWYRQDPGQGLRLIYYSQIVNDFQKGDIAEGYSVSREKKESFPLTVTSAQKNPTAFYLCASRLDPGGGQPQHFGDGTRLSIL.

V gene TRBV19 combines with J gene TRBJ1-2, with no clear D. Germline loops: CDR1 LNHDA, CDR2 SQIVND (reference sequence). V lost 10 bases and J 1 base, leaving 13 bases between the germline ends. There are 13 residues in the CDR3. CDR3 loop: CANHRTFNYGYTF. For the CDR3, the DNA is TGTGCCAACCATCGAACTTTTAACTATGGCTACACCTTC.

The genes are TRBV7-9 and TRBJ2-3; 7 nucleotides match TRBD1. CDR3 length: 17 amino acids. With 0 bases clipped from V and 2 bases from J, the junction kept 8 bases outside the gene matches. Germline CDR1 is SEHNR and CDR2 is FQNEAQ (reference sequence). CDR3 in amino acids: CASSLAGTGETTDTQYF. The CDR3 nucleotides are TGTGCCAGCAGCTTAGCGGGAACAGGGGAGACCACAGATACGCAGTATTTT. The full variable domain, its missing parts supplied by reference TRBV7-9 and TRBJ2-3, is DTGVSQNPRHKITKRGQNVTFRCDPISEHNRLYWYRQTLGQGPEFLTYFQNEAQLEKSRLLSDRFSAERPKGSFSTLEIQRTEQGDSAMYLCASSLAGTGETTDTQYFGPGTRLTVL.

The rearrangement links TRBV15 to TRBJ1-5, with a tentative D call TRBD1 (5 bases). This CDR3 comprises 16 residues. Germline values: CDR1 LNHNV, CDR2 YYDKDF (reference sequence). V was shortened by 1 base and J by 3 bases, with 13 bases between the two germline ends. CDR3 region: CATSRVWGLTNQPQHF. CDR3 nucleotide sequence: TGTGCCACCAGCAGAGTTTGGGGACTGACCAATCAGCCCCAGCATTTT.

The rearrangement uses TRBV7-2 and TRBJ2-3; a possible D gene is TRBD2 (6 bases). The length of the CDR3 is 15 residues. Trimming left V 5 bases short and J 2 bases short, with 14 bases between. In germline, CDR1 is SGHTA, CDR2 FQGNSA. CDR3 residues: CASSVGGTHTDTQYF. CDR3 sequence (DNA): TGTGCCAGCAGCGTGGGAGGCACACACACAGATACGCAGTATTTT.